Sequencing of this T cell receptor beta chain was carried out in a study of T-cell reconstitution after alpha-beta-depleted transplantation in children. Unique molecular identifiers tagged the TCRbeta library. TCRdb called the PCR reads again in MiXCR, with one record for every CDR3 protein. The table lists about 500,000 distinct CDR3 sequences, about 30% of them singletons. Germline-derived CDR1 and CDR2 are MNHEY and SVGEGT. Trimming took 5 bases from V and 5 from J; bases not matched to a gene: 8. The CDR3 contains 14 residues. This clonotype was recorded once. The clonotype originates from a human donor who donated a stem cell graft to a child with aplastic anemia. The sample consisted of PBMCs from the stem cell graft donor, taken from the stem cell graft. The chain has TRBV6-2 or TRBV6-3 and TRBJ2-7; 8 bases align to TRBD1. CDR3 coding DNA: TGTGCCAGCAGTCCGGGACAGGCCGTCGACGAGCAGTACTTC. It codes for CASSPGQAVDEQYF.